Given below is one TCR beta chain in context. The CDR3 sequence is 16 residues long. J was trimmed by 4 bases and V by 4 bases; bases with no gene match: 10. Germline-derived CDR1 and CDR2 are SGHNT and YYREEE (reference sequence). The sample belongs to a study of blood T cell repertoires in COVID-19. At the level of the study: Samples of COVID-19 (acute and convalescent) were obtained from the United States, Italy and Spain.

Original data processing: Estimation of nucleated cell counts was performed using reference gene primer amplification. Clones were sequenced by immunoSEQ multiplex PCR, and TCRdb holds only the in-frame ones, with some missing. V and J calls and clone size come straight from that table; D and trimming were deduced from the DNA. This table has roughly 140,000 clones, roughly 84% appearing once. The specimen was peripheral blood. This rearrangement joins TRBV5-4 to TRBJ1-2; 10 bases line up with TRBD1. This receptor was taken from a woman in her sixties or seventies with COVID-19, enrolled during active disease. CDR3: CASSPTDRGRSYGYTF. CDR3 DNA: TGTGCCAGCAGCCCAACTGACAGGGGGCGGTCCTATGGCTACACCTTC.